The rows below give T cell receptor beta chains drawn from one sample of a study of blood T cell repertoires in COVID-19. Data came from immunoSEQ multiplex PCR; TCRdb stores just in-frame clones and leaves some out. The sample shows some 490,000 clones, 80% to 90% of them seen only once. Sequenced: PBMCs or T cells enriched from blood (not recorded which). These receptors were obtained from a woman aged 55-70 years who had recovered from COVID-19. Each CDR3 is given with its conserved first and last residue. Fields, in order: J gene, V gene, CDR3 length, CDR3 protein.

j_call: TRBJ2-7
v_call: TRBV5-1
cdr3_length: 13
cdr3_aa: CASSLPGTDEQYF

j_call: TRBJ2-7
v_call: TRBV9
cdr3_length: 14
cdr3_aa: CASSPRQGTYEQYF

j_call: TRBJ1-2
v_call: TRBV2
cdr3_length: 14
cdr3_aa: CASSTGQGARGYTF

j_call: TRBJ1-3
v_call: TRBV5-1
cdr3_length: 14
cdr3_aa: CASSLGGTGNTIYF

j_call: TRBJ2-2
v_call: TRBV7-6
cdr3_length: 14
cdr3_aa: CASSFSGNTGELFF

j_call: TRBJ2-2
v_call: TRBV4-2
cdr3_length: 17
cdr3_aa: CASSLGVRGLSTGELFF

j_call: TRBJ2-7
v_call: TRBV3-1/TRBV3-2
cdr3_length: 14
cdr3_aa: CASSMRGGSYEQYF

j_call: TRBJ2-2
v_call: TRBV3-1/TRBV3-2
cdr3_length: 15
cdr3_aa: CASRNRGTDTGELFF

j_call: TRBJ1-5
v_call: TRBV28
cdr3_length: 15
cdr3_aa: CASSRTAYSNQPQHF

j_call: TRBJ2-7
v_call: TRBV6-5
cdr3_length: 15
cdr3_aa: CASSSPGKSDYEQYF

j_call: TRBJ1-3
v_call: TRBV21-1
cdr3_length: 17
cdr3_aa: CASSKFFRSFSGNTIYF

j_call: TRBJ2-3
v_call: TRBV30
cdr3_length: 15
cdr3_aa: CAWIPRGGSTDTQYF

j_call: TRBJ2-2
v_call: TRBV4-1
cdr3_length: 16
cdr3_aa: CASSPLVPPSTGELFF

j_call: TRBJ1-5
v_call: TRBV28
cdr3_length: 14
cdr3_aa: CASSSEGGWRPQHF

j_call: TRBJ2-7
v_call: TRBV5-6
cdr3_length: 13
cdr3_aa: CASSFGDNYEQYF

j_call: TRBJ1-2
v_call: TRBV19
cdr3_length: 15
cdr3_aa: CASTVDGREAYGYTF

j_call: TRBJ1-1
v_call: TRBV3-1/TRBV3-2
cdr3_length: 11
cdr3_aa: CASSQGQSAFF

j_call: TRBJ1-2
v_call: TRBV7-9
cdr3_length: 16
cdr3_aa: CASSSGTGVTNYGYTF

j_call: TRBJ2-3
v_call: TRBV7-2
cdr3_length: 16
cdr3_aa: CASSPRDYVWTDTQYF

j_call: TRBJ1-6
v_call: TRBV28
cdr3_length: 13
cdr3_aa: CASSLGGQRTLHF

j_call: TRBJ1-5
v_call: TRBV3-1/TRBV3-2
cdr3_length: 14
cdr3_aa: CASSQGQGDQPQHF

j_call: TRBJ2-7
v_call: TRBV3-1/TRBV3-2
cdr3_length: 15
cdr3_aa: CASSPEDGSSYEQYF

j_call: TRBJ2-7
v_call: TRBV2
cdr3_length: 15
cdr3_aa: CASSRGQGAIYEQYF

j_call: TRBJ1-2
v_call: TRBV27
cdr3_length: 17
cdr3_aa: CASSFSAAGGLFYGYTF

j_call: TRBJ2-1
v_call: TRBV27
cdr3_length: 16
cdr3_aa: CASSPTSGGPYNEQFF

j_call: TRBJ2-1
v_call: TRBV10-3
cdr3_length: 15
cdr3_aa: CAITQAGGTYNEQFF

j_call: TRBJ2-7
v_call: TRBV29-1
cdr3_length: 13
cdr3_aa: CSVERAGTYEQYF

j_call: TRBJ2-4
v_call: TRBV7-2
cdr3_length: 17
cdr3_aa: CASSSTTGTLGKNIQYF

j_call: TRBJ2-1
v_call: TRBV5-4
cdr3_length: 14
cdr3_aa: CASSLGTGSHEQFF

j_call: TRBJ2-3
v_call: TRBV9
cdr3_length: 15
cdr3_aa: CASSVERGATDTQYF

j_call: TRBJ2-7
v_call: TRBV5-4
cdr3_length: 14
cdr3_aa: CASSLEQASYEQYF

j_call: TRBJ2-1
v_call: TRBV7-2
cdr3_length: 16
cdr3_aa: CASSLPNVAGANEQFF

j_call: TRBJ1-2
v_call: TRBV6-1
cdr3_length: 16
cdr3_aa: CASREPLGGQGLGYTF

j_call: TRBJ1-2
v_call: TRBV6-5
cdr3_length: 12
cdr3_aa: CASSYGTSGYTF

j_call: TRBJ2-7
v_call: TRBV5-4
cdr3_length: 13
cdr3_aa: CASSSPDSYEQYF

j_call: TRBJ1-3
v_call: TRBV3-1/TRBV3-2
cdr3_length: 15
cdr3_aa: CASSIYTAPGNTIYF

j_call: TRBJ1-2
v_call: TRBV7-2
cdr3_length: 16
cdr3_aa: CASSLGLQGANYGYTF

j_call: TRBJ1-1
v_call: TRBV10-3
cdr3_length: 14
cdr3_aa: CAAWTGLGNTEAFF

j_call: TRBJ1-2
v_call: TRBV24-1
cdr3_length: 16
cdr3_aa: CATSDAGAGGFYGYTF

j_call: TRBJ2-3
v_call: TRBV11-2
cdr3_length: 13
cdr3_aa: CASSLAGGDTQYF

j_call: TRBJ2-2
v_call: TRBV12-1
cdr3_length: 16
cdr3_aa: CASSSQEGPVTGELFF

j_call: TRBJ2-3
v_call: TRBV9
cdr3_length: 14
cdr3_aa: CASSVAPGTDTQYF

j_call: TRBJ1-2
v_call: TRBV2
cdr3_length: 16
cdr3_aa: CASSEGVWAARDGYTF

j_call: TRBJ1-5
v_call: TRBV6-2/TRBV6-3
cdr3_length: 14
cdr3_aa: CASSPNRVNQPQHF

j_call: TRBJ1-6
v_call: TRBV19
cdr3_length: 12
cdr3_aa: CASSIEYSPLHF

j_call: TRBJ2-1
v_call: TRBV7-2
cdr3_length: 12
cdr3_aa: CASGPVYNEQFF

j_call: TRBJ1-2
v_call: TRBV9
cdr3_length: 15
cdr3_aa: CASSADRVSNYGYTF

j_call: TRBJ2-3
v_call: TRBV29-1
cdr3_length: 14
cdr3_aa: CSALGGFGTDTQYF

j_call: TRBJ2-5
v_call: TRBV5-1
cdr3_length: 13
cdr3_aa: CASSTGVQETQYF

j_call: TRBJ2-1
v_call: TRBV5-4
cdr3_length: 13
cdr3_aa: CASRASSGNEQFF

j_call: TRBJ2-2
v_call: TRBV27
cdr3_length: 16
cdr3_aa: CASSLFGTGVTGELFF

j_call: TRBJ1-5
v_call: TRBV5-1
cdr3_length: 14
cdr3_aa: CASSPGHSNQPQHF

j_call: TRBJ2-1
v_call: TRBV5-1
cdr3_length: 15
cdr3_aa: CASSFDPEGSNEQFF

j_call: TRBJ1-1
v_call: TRBV6-5
cdr3_length: 14
cdr3_aa: CASRGTGGFVVTFF

j_call: TRBJ1-2
v_call: TRBV12-3/TRBV12-4
cdr3_length: 13
cdr3_aa: CASSSDRVYGYTF

j_call: TRBJ1-1
v_call: TRBV14
cdr3_length: 14
cdr3_aa: CASSQSSGFTEAFF

j_call: TRBJ1-5
v_call: TRBV2
cdr3_length: 13
cdr3_aa: CASSQGSNQPQHF

j_call: TRBJ1-3
v_call: TRBV19
cdr3_length: 19
cdr3_aa: CASSMLRPGHLSSGNTIYF

j_call: TRBJ1-1
v_call: TRBV2
cdr3_length: 13
cdr3_aa: CASSATGNTEAFF